This TCR beta chain was sequenced for a study of T cell responses to AZD1222 COVID-19 vaccine. Study results and caveats: Spike-wide coverage was observed for vaccine-associated CD4 TCRs, with dominant responses at 160-218 and 743-854. The donor cohort was predominantly white British with a female majority, and clonal diversity may have been underestimated. Baseline antibody screening turned up just a handful of seropositive AZD1222 recipients. Reportedly, nearly half of unique spike TCRs recognized epitopes outside B.1.351/B.1.1.7 mutations.

The protocol was immunoSEQ multiplex PCR, while the TCRdb copy is restricted to in-frame clones and leaves out a portion. This table holds about 140,000 clones, approximately 90% found once. On this clone: Its specificity is not known.

The sample here was peripheral blood, taken on day 0 of AZD1222 vaccination. This clonotype originated in an adult in good health.

In DNA, the CDR3 is TGCGCCAGCAGCCAGGACAGGCGAGCTAACTATGGCTACACCTTC. It translates to CASSQDRRANYGYTF. The genes are TRBV4-3 and TRBJ1-2, with 7 bases that match TRBD1. Unmatched junction bases numbered 4, after V lost 3 bases and J lost 0 bases. Germline values: CDR1 LGHNA, CDR2 YSLEER. The CDR3 is 15 amino acids.